Listed below are T cell receptor beta chains from one sample, sequenced in a study of T cell responses to AZD1222 COVID-19 vaccine. Produced via immunoSEQ multiplex PCR; TCRdb's table is partial and in-frame only. The sample records around 160,000 clones, approximately 78% being singletons. Sequences were derived from peripheral blood, sampled on day 0 of MenACWY control vaccination. The receptors derive from an adult in good health. CDR3s include the opening cysteine and the closing phenylalanine or tryptophan. D genes are given only for firm matches. Only some rows state a clone size, as once, few, many or a class for expanded clones.

V	D	J	size	DNA	CDR3
TRBV4-1	NA	TRBJ1-6	once	TGCGCCAGCAGCTTGCGCCGGGGGCCAAATAATTCACCCCTCCACTTT	CASSLRRGPNNSPLHF
TRBV19	NA	TRBJ1-2	NA	TGTGCCAGTAGCCCCTCGGGGGGCTATGGCTACACCTTC	CASSPSGGYGYTF
TRBV15	NA	TRBJ2-3	NA	TGTGCCACCAGCAGAGATGTAGGGGAGGTAGGAGATACGCAGTATTTT	CATSRDVGEVGDTQYF
TRBV27	NA	TRBJ1-6	NA	TGTGCCACCAGTACCCCCGGGACCCTTATACCCCTCCACTTT	CATSTPGTLIPLHF
TRBV30	NA	TRBJ2-5	NA	TGTGCCTGGAGGCGAGACCCAGGGCAGACCCAGTACTTC	CAWRRDPGQTQYF
TRBV6-5	TRBD1	TRBJ1-2	NA	TGTGCCAGACCTACAGGGGTTAGCGATGGCTACACCTTC	CARPTGVSDGYTF
TRBV12-3/TRBV12-4	NA	TRBJ1-1	NA	TGTGCCAGCAGTTTAAGGGGAGCCACTGAAGCTTTCTTT	CASSLRGATEAFF
TRBV28	NA	TRBJ1-2	NA	TGTGCCAGCAGTCCCCATATGTCAAGCTACGCTGGCTACACCTTC	CASSPHMSSYAGYTF
TRBV18	NA	TRBJ2-3	NA	TGTGCCAGCTCACCAGTATACCTAAGCACAGATACGCAGTATTTT	CASSPVYLSTDTQYF
TRBV7-9	TRBD1	TRBJ1-4	NA	TGTGCCAGCAGCTTTGGACAGGCGCAGGATGAAAAACTGTTTTTT	CASSFGQAQDEKLFF
TRBV29-1	NA	TRBJ1-1	NA	TGCAGCGTTGAACGGGGGTTCAGCGCTGAAGCTTTCTTT	CSVERGFSAEAFF
TRBV6-5	NA	TRBJ2-1	NA	TGTGCCAGCAGTTACACGGGGAAAGGCTCCTACAATGAGCAGTTCTTC	CASSYTGKGSYNEQFF
TRBV4-2	NA	TRBJ2-2	NA	TGTGCCAGCAGCCAAGATTTAGGGACACCAAACACCGGGGAGCTGTTTTTT	CASSQDLGTPNTGELFF
TRBV25-1	NA	TRBJ1-6	NA	TGTGCCAGCAGGGAACAGGAATCCTATAATTCACCCCTCCACTTT	CASREQESYNSPLHF
TRBV13	TRBD1	TRBJ2-5	NA	TGTGCCAGCAGCTCGGCAGACAGGGGGGAGACCCAGTACTTC	CASSSADRGETQYF
TRBV7-9	NA	TRBJ1-2	few	TGTGCCAGCAGCTTAGCTTCTAGGACAGAGGCTGGCTACACCTTC	CASSLASRTEAGYTF
TRBV5-1	NA	TRBJ2-1	once	TGCGCCAGCAGCCACGGGGGCTACAATGAGCAGTTCTTC	CASSHGGYNEQFF
TRBV5-4	TRBD1	TRBJ1-1	NA	TGTGCCAGCAGCTTGCGACAGGGGAGGGGGACTGAAGCTTTCTTT	CASSLRQGRGTEAFF
TRBV21-1	NA	TRBJ2-2	NA	TGTGCCAGCAGCTCATCCGGACAGGGGTGGCCCGGGGAGCTGTTTTTT	CASSSSGQGWPGELFF
TRBV3-1/TRBV3-2	TRBD2	TRBJ2-1	NA	TGTGCCAGCAGCCAATTCGGTAATAGCGGGGGGAGATCCTACAATGAGCAGTTCTTC	CASSQFGNSGGRSYNEQFF
TRBV5-8	TRBD1	TRBJ1-4	NA	TGTGCCAGCAGCTTGGGGCTGGGACAGAATGAAAAACTGTTTTTT	CASSLGLGQNEKLFF
TRBV14	NA	TRBJ1-4	NA	TGTGCCAGCAGCCAAGTGGGAGGGTACGAAAAACTGTTTTTT	CASSQVGGYEKLFF
TRBV3-1/TRBV3-2	TRBD1	TRBJ1-2	NA	TGTGCCAGCAGCGGGCCGACAGGGAACTATGGCTACACCTTC	CASSGPTGNYGYTF
TRBV6-1	TRBD2	TRBJ2-1	NA	TGTGCCTCTAGCGGGGGCCGGAATGAGCAGTTCTTC	CASSGGRNEQFF
TRBV5-1	TRBD2	TRBJ2-5	few	TGCGCCAGCAGCTTGGAAGCGGGGCGTCAAGAGACCCAGTACTTC	CASSLEAGRQETQYF
TRBV7-8	NA	TRBJ1-4	NA	TGTGCCAGCACCCTCTCGGGGGCAGGCGAAAAACTGTTTTTT	CASTLSGAGEKLFF
TRBV6-5	NA	TRBJ1-2	NA	TGTGCCAGCAGCGCGAATTCCTATGGCTACACCTTC	CASSANSYGYTF
TRBV3-1/TRBV3-2	TRBD1	TRBJ1-2	few	TGTGCCAGCAGCCAAGGGACAGGGCTTAGCTATGGCTACACCTTC	CASSQGTGLSYGYTF
TRBV19	NA	TRBJ2-5	NA	TGTGCCAGTAGGAATCCAAGGGTTGAGACCCAGTACTTC	CASRNPRVETQYF
TRBV5-1	NA	TRBJ1-2	few	TGCGCCAGCAGCTTGGGCACTAACTATGGCTACACCTTC	CASSLGTNYGYTF
TRBV18	NA	TRBJ1-1	NA	TGTGCCAGCTCAACAGCAAGGGGCGGCGGGAACACTGAAGCTTTCTTT	CASSTARGGGNTEAFF
TRBV11-2	NA	TRBJ2-1	NA	TGTGCCAGCAGCTCAGGCTACAATGAGCAGTTCTTC	CASSSGYNEQFF
TRBV6-2/TRBV6-3	NA	TRBJ1-2	NA	TGTGCCAGCAGTTACGGGGTTGGCTATGGCTACACCTTC	CASSYGVGYGYTF
TRBV7-3	TRBD2	TRBJ2-3	NA	TGTGCCAGCAGCTTAAGGGCTAGCGGAAACACAGATACGCAGTATTTT	CASSLRASGNTDTQYF
TRBV18	NA	TRBJ1-1	NA	TGTGCCAGCTCGATACCCCAGGGCGGCACTGAAGCTTTCTTT	CASSIPQGGTEAFF
TRBV6-5	NA	TRBJ1-1	NA	TGTGCCAGCAGTCGTGGGATGGGTGAGAACACTGAAGCTTTCTTT	CASSRGMGENTEAFF
TRBV5-4	NA	TRBJ2-3	NA	TGTGCCAGCAGCTTGGGGAGAGGGGATACGCAGTATTTT	CASSLGRGDTQYF
TRBV2	TRBD2	TRBJ2-7	once	TGTGCCAGACAAAGACGACTAGCGGGGGGGCATTGCGAGCAGTACTTC	CARQRRLAGGHCEQYF
TRBV2	NA	TRBJ1-6	NA	TGTGCCAGCAGTGAACGTGGGGGCGTCTATAATTCACCCCTCCACTTT	CASSERGGVYNSPLHF
TRBV11-2	TRBD2	TRBJ2-1	NA	TGTGCCAGCAGCTCCCGCCTCGGGACTAGCGGGAGCAATGAGCAGTTCTTC	CASSSRLGTSGSNEQFF
TRBV25-1	NA	TRBJ1-5	NA	TGTGCCAGCAGTGATATGCCCCTTAGGGCCAATCAGCCCCAGCATTTT	CASSDMPLRANQPQHF
TRBV5-1	TRBD1	TRBJ1-3	NA	TGCGCCAGCAGCCAACAGGGGTCCTCTGGAAACACCATATATTTT	CASSQQGSSGNTIYF
TRBV3-1/TRBV3-2	NA	TRBJ1-3	NA	TGTGCCAGCAGCCAACGGCGAAGGGGTTACTCTGGAAACACCATATATTTT	CASSQRRRGYSGNTIYF
TRBV6-1	TRBD2	TRBJ2-3	NA	TGTGCCAGCAGTGAAACTTGGCTAGCGGTCACAGATACGCAGTATTTT	CASSETWLAVTDTQYF
TRBV11-2	NA	TRBJ1-1	NA	TGTGCCAGCAGCTTATTCGGGAACACTGAAGCTTTCTTT	CASSLFGNTEAFF
TRBV3-1/TRBV3-2	NA	TRBJ1-4	NA	TGTGCCAGCAGCAACCTGGCCCCTCCGGGTGAAAAACTGTTTTTT	CASSNLAPPGEKLFF
TRBV19	TRBD1	TRBJ1-5	once	TGTGCCAGTAGATTGGACAGGGGGGCTAATCAGCCCCAGCATTTT	CASRLDRGANQPQHF